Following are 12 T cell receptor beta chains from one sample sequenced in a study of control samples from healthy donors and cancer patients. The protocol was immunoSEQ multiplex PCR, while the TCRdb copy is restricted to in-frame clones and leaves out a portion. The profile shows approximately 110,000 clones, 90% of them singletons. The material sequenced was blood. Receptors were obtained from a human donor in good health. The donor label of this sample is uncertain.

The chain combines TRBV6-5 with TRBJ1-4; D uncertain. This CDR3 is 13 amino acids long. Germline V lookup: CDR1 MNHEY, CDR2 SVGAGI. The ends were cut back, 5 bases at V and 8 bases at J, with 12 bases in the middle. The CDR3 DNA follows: TGTGCCAGCAGTACCCAAGTAGGGGAAAAACTGTTTTTT. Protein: CASSTQVGEKLFF.

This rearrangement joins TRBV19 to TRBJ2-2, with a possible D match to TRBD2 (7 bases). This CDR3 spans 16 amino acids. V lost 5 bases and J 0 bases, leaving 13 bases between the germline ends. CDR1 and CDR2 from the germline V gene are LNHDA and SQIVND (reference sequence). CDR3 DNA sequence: TGTGCCAGTAGTCCACAGGGAGGGTCGAACACCGGGGAGCTGTTTTTT. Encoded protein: CASSPQGGSNTGELFF.

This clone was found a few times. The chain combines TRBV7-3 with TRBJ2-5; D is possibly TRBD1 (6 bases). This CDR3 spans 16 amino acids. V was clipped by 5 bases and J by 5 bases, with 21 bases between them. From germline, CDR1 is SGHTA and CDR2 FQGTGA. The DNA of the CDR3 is TGTGCCAGCAGCCTAAACGCAGGGGCCACGGGGGAGACCCAGTACTTC. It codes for CASSLNAGATGETQYF.

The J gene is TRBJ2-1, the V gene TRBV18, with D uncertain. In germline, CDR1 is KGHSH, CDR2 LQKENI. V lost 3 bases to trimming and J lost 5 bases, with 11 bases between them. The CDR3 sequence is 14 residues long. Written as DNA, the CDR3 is TGTGCCAGCTCACCTCAAGCAGTTAACAATGAGCAGTTCTTC. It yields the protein CASSPQAVNNEQFF.

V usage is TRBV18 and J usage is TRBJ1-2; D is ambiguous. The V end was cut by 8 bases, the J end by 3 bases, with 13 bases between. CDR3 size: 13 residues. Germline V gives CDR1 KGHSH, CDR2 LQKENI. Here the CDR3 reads CASGVNWYYGYTF. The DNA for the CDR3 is TGTGCCAGCGGGGTAAATTGGTACTATGGCTACACCTTC.

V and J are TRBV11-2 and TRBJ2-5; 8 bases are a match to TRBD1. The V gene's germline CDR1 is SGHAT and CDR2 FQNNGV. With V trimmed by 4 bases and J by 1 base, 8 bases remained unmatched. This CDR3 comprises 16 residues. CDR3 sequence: CASSSPSTGVQETQYF. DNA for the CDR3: TGTGCCAGCAGCTCGCCCTCGACAGGGGTCCAAGAGACCCAGTACTTC.

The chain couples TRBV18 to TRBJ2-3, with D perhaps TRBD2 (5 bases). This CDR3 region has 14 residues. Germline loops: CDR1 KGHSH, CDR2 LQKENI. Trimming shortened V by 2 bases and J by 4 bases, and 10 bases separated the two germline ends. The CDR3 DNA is TGTGCCAGCTCACCATCGGGGTTAGCAGATACGCAGTATTTT. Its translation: CASSPSGLADTQYF.

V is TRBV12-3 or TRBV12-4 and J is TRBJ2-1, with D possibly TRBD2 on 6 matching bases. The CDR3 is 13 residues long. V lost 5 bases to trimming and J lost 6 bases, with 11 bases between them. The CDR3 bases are TGTGCCAGCAGTCCGGACTATCTCAATGAGCAGTTCTTC. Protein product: CASSPDYLNEQFF.

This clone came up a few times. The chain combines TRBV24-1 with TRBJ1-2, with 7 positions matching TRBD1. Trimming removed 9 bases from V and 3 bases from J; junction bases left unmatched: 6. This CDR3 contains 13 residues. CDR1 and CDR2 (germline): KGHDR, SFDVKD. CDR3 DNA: TGTGCCACCGGGGCAGGGGGAGACTATGGCTACACCTTC. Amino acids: CATGAGGDYGYTF.

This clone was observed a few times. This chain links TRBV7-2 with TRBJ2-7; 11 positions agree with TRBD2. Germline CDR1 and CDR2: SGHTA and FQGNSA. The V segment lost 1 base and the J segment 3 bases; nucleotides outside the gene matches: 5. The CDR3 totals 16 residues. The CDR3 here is CASSLGPSGGLYEQYF. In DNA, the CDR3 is TGTGCCAGCAGCTTAGGGCCTAGCGGGGGGCTCTACGAGCAGTACTTC. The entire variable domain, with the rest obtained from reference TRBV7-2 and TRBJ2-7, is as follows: GAGVSQSPSNKVTEKGKDVELRCDPISGHTALYWYRQSLGQGLEFLIYFQGNSAPDKSGLPSDRFSAERTGGSVSTLTIQRTQQEDSAVYLCASSLGPSGGLYEQYFGPGTRLTVT.

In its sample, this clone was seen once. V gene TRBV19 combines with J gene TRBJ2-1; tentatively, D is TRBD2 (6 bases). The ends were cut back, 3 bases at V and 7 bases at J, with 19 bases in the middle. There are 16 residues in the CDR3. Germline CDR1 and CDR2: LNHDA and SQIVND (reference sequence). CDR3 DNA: TGTGCCAGTAGTATCCGGCGGGGTAGTGTGGCTAATGAGCAGTTCTTC. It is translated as CASSIRRGSVANEQFF.

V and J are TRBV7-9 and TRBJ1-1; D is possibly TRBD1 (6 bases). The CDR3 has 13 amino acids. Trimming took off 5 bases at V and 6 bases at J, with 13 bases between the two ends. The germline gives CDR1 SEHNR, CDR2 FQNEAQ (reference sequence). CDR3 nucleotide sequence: TGTGCCAGCAGCCTAGGGGGAAAGGCTGAAGCTTTCTTT. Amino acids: CASSLGGKAEAFF. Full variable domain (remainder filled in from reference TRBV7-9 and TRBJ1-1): DTGVSQNPRHKITKRGQNVTFRCDPISEHNRLYWYRQTLGQGPEFLTYFQNEAQLEKSRLLSDRFSAERPKGSFSTLEIQRTEQGDSAMYLCASSLGGKAEAFFGQGTRLTVV.